A single sample gave rise to the 26 T cell receptor beta chains below, sequenced in a study of OX40 agonist ivuxolimab in advanced cancers. The protocol was immunoSEQ multiplex PCR, while the TCRdb copy is restricted to in-frame clones and leaves out a portion. The data hold some 43,000 clones, with more than 75% observed a single time. Sequencing used CD4+ or CD8+ T cells sorted from blood, obtained in a trial of the OX40 agonist ivuxolimab. Receptor source: an adult with an advanced solid tumor such as melanoma, head and neck, liver or kidney cancer.

J is TRBJ2-6 and V is TRBV19; tentatively, D is TRBD1 or TRBD2 (6 bases each). Deletions cut 10 bases from V and 0 bases from J, with 28 bases between. CDR3 length: 20 amino acids. Germline V lookup: CDR1 LNHDA, CDR2 SQIVND (reference sequence). The CDR3 nucleotides read TGTGCCACTACTGCTGAGACGGGACATCGGACTACCTCTGGGGCCAACGTCCTGACTTTC. As protein: CATTAETGHRTTSGANVLTF.

The chain is built from TRBV19 and TRBJ1-5; a possible D gene is TRBD1 (6 bases). The V gene lost 4 bases and the J gene lost 4 bases, with 11 bases spanning the gap. Per germline, CDR1 LNHDA and CDR2 SQIVND (reference sequence). CDR3 length: 14 residues. The CDR3 DNA reads TGTGCCAGTAGTACGGGGGGCGGGAATCAGCCCCAGCATTTT. Translation gives CASSTGGGNQPQHF.

This chain joins TRBV2 and TRBJ2-5; D is unresolved. V gave up 4 bases and J gave up 5 bases, with 5 bases separating them. This CDR3 region has 11 residues. Germline V lookup: CDR1 SNHLY, CDR2 FYNNEI. The CDR3 sequence is CASSVMETQYF. DNA of the CDR3: TGTGCCAGCAGTGTTATGGAGACCCAGTACTTC.

In its sample, this clone was seen once. V gene TRBV5-1 combines with J gene TRBJ2-3; TRBD2 matches at 12 bases. J lost 5 bases, V lost 9 bases, and 7 bases had no gene match. From germline, CDR1 is SGHRS and CDR2 YFSETQ. The CDR3 is 14 amino acids. The CDR3 loop reads CATQTSGSEDTQYF. As DNA, the CDR3 is TGCGCCACCCAGACTAGCGGGAGCGAAGATACGCAGTATTTT. Full variable domain (remainder filled in from reference TRBV5-1 and TRBJ2-3): KAGVTQTPRYLIKTRGQQVTLSCSPISGHRSVSWYQQTPGQGLQFLFEYFSETQRNKGNFPGRFSGRQFSNSRSEMNVSTLELGDSALYLCATQTSGSEDTQYFGPGTRLTVL.

The rearrangement links TRBV11-1 to TRBJ1-5, with unresolved D. The CDR3 consists of 12 residues. Germline CDR1 is SGHAT and CDR2 is FQDESV (reference sequence). Trimming removed 5 bases at V and 3 bases at J, with 5 bases between. CDR3 residues: CASSVNNQPQHF. The CDR3 region has the DNA TGTGCCAGCAGCGTCAACAATCAGCCCCAGCATTTT.

The V call is TRBV7-2, the J call TRBJ2-5; 10 nucleotides line up with TRBD2. V trimming: 4 bases; J trimming: 5 bases; junction bases outside the gene matches: 4. Germline V gives CDR1 SGHTA, CDR2 FQGNSA. This CDR3 has 14 amino acids. The CDR3 protein is CASSSSGRWETQYF. The CDR3 DNA reads TGTGCCAGCAGCTCTAGCGGGAGATGGGAGACCCAGTACTTC.

The chain combines TRBV6-1 with TRBJ1-1; D remains unclear. Trimming took off 4 bases at V and 0 bases at J, with 9 bases between the two ends. This CDR3 has 14 residues. Germline V gene lookup returns CDR1 MNHNS and CDR2 SASEGT. The CDR3 loop is CASSVTALNTEAFF. Here the CDR3 DNA reads TGTGCCAGCAGTGTAACGGCCTTGAACACTGAAGCTTTCTTT.

The count of this clone is one. The V gene is TRBV11-3, the J gene TRBJ2-2; D gene unclear. This CDR3 contains 14 residues. Germline assignment: CDR1 SGHNT and CDR2 YENEEA. V dropped 6 bases and J dropped 1 base, with 9 bases sitting between them. The CDR3 bases are TGTGCCAGCAGGTGGTGGGGGAACACCGGGGAGCTGTTTTTT. It specifies CASRWWGNTGELFF.

The chain joins TRBV7-2 to TRBJ1-5; perhaps TRBD1 as D (6 bases). The CDR3 is 15 residues long. The germline V and J ends were trimmed by 4 bases and 0 bases, with 10 bases remaining between them. Germline V CDR1 and CDR2: SGHTA, FQGNSA. The CDR3 nucleotides read TGTGCCAGCAGCTCCCAGGGGACTAGCAATCAGCCCCAGCATTTT. Residues: CASSSQGTSNQPQHF.

The chain has TRBV6-1 and TRBJ2-7; D remains unclear. Looked up from germline, CDR1 is MNHNS and CDR2 is SASEGT. The CDR3 covers 12 residues. Trimming removed 5 bases at V and 2 bases at J, with 7 bases between. The CDR3 sequence: CASSLDPYEQYF. CDR3 nucleotides: TGTGCCAGCAGTCTTGACCCCTACGAGCAGTACTTC.

The J gene is TRBJ2-7, the V gene TRBV6-6; the match to TRBD1 covers 8 bases. This CDR3 has 13 amino acids. J lost 3 bases, V lost 8 bases, and 6 bases had no gene match. Germline CDR1 MNHNY, CDR2 SVGAGI (reference sequence). This chain's CDR3 is CASSRTGNYEQYF. CDR3 nucleotide sequence: TGTGCCAGCTCGCGGACAGGGAACTACGAGCAGTACTTC.

This clone was picked up a small number of times. The chain links TRBV9 to TRBJ2-3; D ambiguous. Germline values: CDR1 SGDLS, CDR2 YYNGEE. The V gene lost 3 bases and the J gene lost 2 bases, with 10 bases spanning the gap. This CDR3 comprises 14 residues. The CDR3 DNA sequence: TGTGCCAGCAGCGCCGGTGAGGACACAGATACGCAGTATTTT. This gives the protein CASSAGEDTDTQYF.

The chain joins TRBV5-1 to TRBJ2-5, with TRBD1 as a possible D gene (5 bases). The CDR3 extends over 14 amino acids. V lost 4 bases and J 7 bases, leaving 17 bases between the germline ends. The germline V gene has CDR1 SGHRS and CDR2 YFSETQ. The CDR3 DNA sequence: TGCGCCAGCAGCCAGGTCTTCCAGGGTGGGACCCAGTACTTC. Amino acid sequence: CASSQVFQGGTQYF.

This chain links TRBV28 with TRBJ1-2; D remains unclear. Trimming left V 8 bases short and J 0 bases short, with 13 bases between. Germline CDR1 MDHEN, CDR2 SYDVKM. The CDR3 consists of 14 residues. For the CDR3, the DNA is TGTGCCAGCGGGAGGGCAACCGCTAACTATGGCTACACCTTC. As protein: CASGRATANYGYTF.

The chain links TRBV7-9 to TRBJ2-5; the D call may be TRBD1 or TRBD2 (5 bases each). V gave up 3 bases and J gave up 4 bases, with 12 bases separating them. This CDR3 is built from 14 residues. CDR1 is SEHNR and CDR2 is FQNEAQ in the germline V gene (reference sequence). CDR3 DNA: TGTGCCAGCAGCTTCATACGGGGCGGAGAGACCCAGTACTTC. Its translation: CASSFIRGGETQYF. Filled out from reference TRBV7-9 and TRBJ2-5, the complete variable domain reads DTGVSQNPRHKITKRGQNVTFRCDPISEHNRLYWYRQTLGQGPEFLTYFQNEAQLEKSRLLSDRFSAERPKGSFSTLEIQRTEQGDSAMYLCASSFIRGGETQYFGPGTRLLVL.

The genes are TRBV18 and TRBJ2-4; no clear D. Trimming left V 3 bases short and J 0 bases short, with 3 bases between. CDR1 and CDR2 from the germline V gene are KGHSH and LQKENI. This CDR3 comprises 13 residues. CDR3 amino acids: CASSPLAKNIQYF. CDR3 DNA: TGTGCCAGCTCACCCCTAGCCAAAAACATTCAGTACTTC.

The gene calls are TRBV7-9 and TRBJ1-1; tentative D call: TRBD1 (5 bases). The CDR3 loop spans 12 amino acids. CDR1 SEHNR and CDR2 FQNEAQ come from the germline V gene (reference sequence). Trimming pared 5 bases from V and 7 bases from J, leaving 11 bases between. The CDR3 DNA sequence: TGTGCCAGCAGCGGGACGGGGGTTGAAGCTTTCTTT. Translation: CASSGTGVEAFF.

For the CDR3, the DNA is TGTGCCAGCAACGGGGGGACTCTAGAATCCCATGAGCAGTTCTTC. It specifies CASNGGTLESHEQFF. The V and J genes are TRBV6-4 and TRBJ2-1, with 7 nucleotides matching TRBD2. CDR1 is MRHNA, CDR2 SNTAGT, per germline. This CDR3 contains 15 residues. The J segment lost 8 bases and the V segment lost 7 bases, leaving 14 bases of the junction unmatched.

The CDR3 bases are TGTGCCAGCAGCCGCTCTAACCGGCATACGCAGTATTTT. It is translated as CASSRSNRHTQYF. The chain uses TRBV28 and TRBJ2-3; D unclear. V lost 6 bases and J lost 7, with 14 bases in between. The germline V gene has CDR1 MDHEN and CDR2 SYDVKM. The CDR3 is made up of 13 amino acids.

V is TRBV6-6 and J is TRBJ1-2; D remains unclear. Trimming took 5 bases from V and 14 from J, leaving 21 bases between them. The CDR3 spans 13 residues. Germline V gives CDR1 MNHNY, CDR2 SVGAGI (reference sequence). The CDR3 sequence: CASSHLPRITGTF. CDR3 DNA: TGTGCCAGCAGTCATCTACCACGAATAACCGGGACCTTC.

V gene TRBV19 combines with J gene TRBJ2-7, with D maybe TRBD1 (5 bases). Germline V gene sequence: CDR1 LNHDA, CDR2 SQIVND (reference sequence). Trimming left V 5 bases short and J 1 base short, with 18 bases between. There are 16 residues in the CDR3. The CDR3 reads CASSPYPGSESYEQYF. The CDR3 region has the DNA TGTGCCAGTAGTCCGTACCCAGGGTCGGAGTCCTACGAGCAGTACTTC. Combining the CDR3 with reference TRBV19 and TRBJ2-7 gives the whole variable domain DGGITQSPKYLFRKEGQNVTLSCEQNLNHDAMYWYRQDPGQGLRLIYYSQIVNDFQKGDIAEGYSVSREKKESFPLTVTSAQKNPTAFYLCASSPYPGSESYEQYFGPGTRLTVT.

V usage is TRBV7-9 and J usage is TRBJ2-3, with D tentatively TRBD2 (5 bases). This CDR3 comprises 13 residues. From germline, CDR1 is SEHNR and CDR2 FQNEAQ (reference sequence). The V gene lost 4 bases and the J gene lost 2 bases, with 7 bases spanning the gap. The CDR3 protein is CASSSTNTDTQYF. DNA for the CDR3: TGTGCCAGCAGCTCGACTAACACAGATACGCAGTATTTT.

This clone was counted a single time. V and J are TRBV6-6 and TRBJ1-1, with unresolved D. The germline V gene has CDR1 MNHNY and CDR2 SVGAGI (reference sequence). V was shortened by 4 bases and J by 0 bases, with 12 bases between the two germline ends. This CDR3 contains 15 residues. The CDR3 bases are TGTGCCAGCAGTTCGTGGCAGTTCATGAACACTGAAGCTTTCTTT. It translates to CASSSWQFMNTEAFF.

This sequence joins TRBV28 and TRBJ1-4; D is unresolved. Trimming removed 6 bases from V and 2 bases from J, with 10 bases in between. This CDR3 comprises 14 residues. In germline, CDR1 is MDHEN, CDR2 SYDVKM. CDR3: CASSMRNTNEKLFF. CDR3 sequence (DNA): TGTGCCAGCAGCATGAGGAATACTAATGAAAAACTGTTTTTT.

The chain carries TRBV5-1 and TRBJ2-5; 11 nucleotides align to TRBD2. The CDR3 is 16 amino acids. Per germline, CDR1 SGHRS and CDR2 YFSETQ. V lost 2 bases, J lost 4 bases, and 7 bases stayed unmatched. The CDR3 DNA reads as TGCGCCAGCAGCTTTATAGCGGGGGGGGCCGGAGAGACCCAGTACTTC. Amino acids: CASSFIAGGAGETQYF.

The gene calls are TRBV12-5 and TRBJ2-1, with D tentatively TRBD2 (5 bases). Per the germline V gene, CDR1 is LGHNT and CDR2 is FRNRAP. V dropped 3 bases and J dropped 2 bases, with 23 bases sitting between them. CDR3 length: 19 residues. The CDR3 here is CASGFYFTFEGSTYNEQFF. The CDR3 DNA reads TGTGCTAGTGGTTTTTACTTCACCTTTGAGGGAAGTACCTACAATGAGCAGTTCTTC. The variable domain in full, completed from reference TRBV12-5 and TRBJ2-1, reads DARVTQTPRHKVTEMGQEVTMRCQPILGHNTVFWYRQTMMQGLELLAYFRNRAPLDDSGMPKDRFSAEMPDATLATLKIQPSEPRDSAVYFCASGFYFTFEGSTYNEQFFGPGTRLTVL.